The 30 T cell receptor beta chains below come from one sample, sequenced in a study of control samples from healthy donors and cancer patients. Measured with immunoSEQ multiplex PCR; TCRdb has only the in-frame clones, and not every one. The table includes around 110,000 clones, approximately 93% detected once. What was sequenced was blood. The source is a man younger than 40 in good health.

The V gene is TRBV4-1, the J gene TRBJ1-1; no reliable D call. Per germline, CDR1 MGHRA and CDR2 YSYEKL. The CDR3 is 12 amino acids. The germline V and J ends were trimmed by 1 base and 3 bases, with 3 bases remaining between them. CDR3 region: CASSQGDTEAFF. For the CDR3, the DNA is TGCGCCAGCAGCCAAGGAGACACTGAAGCTTTCTTT.

V gene TRBV11-2 combines with J gene TRBJ1-2; D is unresolved. CDR1 SGHAT and CDR2 FQNNGV come from the germline V gene. Trimming stripped 4 bases from V and 7 bases from J, with 13 bases between. The CDR3 runs 13 residues. The CDR3: CASSYLQASGYTF. CDR3 coding DNA: TGTGCCAGCAGCTATCTTCAAGCCAGTGGCTACACCTTC.

The J gene is TRBJ2-5, the V gene TRBV3-1 (or the pseudogene TRBV3-2); 9 bases map to TRBD2. CDR3 size: 16 residues. From germline, CDR1 is LGHDT and CDR2 YNNKEL (reference sequence). V dropped 1 base and J dropped 3; count of bases not matched to a gene: 6. The CDR3 sequence: CASSQGRTSAKETQYF. The CDR3, as DNA: TGTGCCAGCAGCCAAGGTCGGACTAGCGCGAAAGAGACCCAGTACTTC.

There are a few counts of this clone. J is TRBJ2-1 and V is TRBV4-2, with TRBD2 matching over 9 bases. The CDR3 length is 17 residues. Trimming cost V 1 base and J 4 bases; bases outside gene matches: 8. Germline-derived CDR1 and CDR2 are LGHNA and YNFKEQ. DNA for the CDR3: TGTGCCAGCAGCCAAGGGCGAGGACTAGCGCAATACAATGAGCAGTTCTTC. Translating it yields CASSQGRGLAQYNEQFF.

This chain joins TRBV5-8 and TRBJ1-6; a weak D match, TRBD1 (5 bases). V lost 4 bases and J lost 7, with 15 bases in between. The CDR3 spans 15 residues. Germline values: CDR1 SGHTS, CDR2 YDEGEE. The DNA of the CDR3 is TGTGCCAGCAGCACTCTGGCAGGGCGGAATTCACCCCTCCACTTT. This gives the protein CASSTLAGRNSPLHF. Full variable domain (outside the CDR3, taken from reference TRBV5-8 and TRBJ1-6): EAGVTQSPTHLIKTRGQQATLRCSPISGHTSVYWYQQALGLGLQFLLWYDEGEERNRGNFPPRFSGRQFPNYSSELNVNALELEDSALYLCASSTLAGRNSPLHFGNGTRLTVT.

This chain uses TRBV7-2 with TRBJ2-7, with 7 bases that match TRBD1. Germline V gene data show CDR1 as SGHTA and CDR2 as FQGNSA. The CDR3 sequence is 15 residues long. With 3 bases clipped from V and 1 base from J, the junction kept 6 bases outside the gene matches. This chain's CDR3 is CASSLLGGQSYEQYF. As DNA, the CDR3 is TGTGCCAGCAGCTTGTTAGGGGGCCAATCCTACGAGCAGTACTTC.

The V gene is TRBV10-2, the J gene TRBJ1-2; perhaps TRBD1 as D (5 bases). With 2 bases removed from V and 6 bases from J, the gap between germline ends came to 10 bases. CDR1 and CDR2 (germline): WSHSY, SAAADI. CDR3 size: 13 residues. CDR3 loop: CASSEEEGNGYTF. In DNA, the CDR3 is TGCGCCAGCAGTGAGGAGGAGGGGAATGGCTACACCTTC.

The gene calls are TRBV27 and TRBJ2-2; D is unclear. The length of the CDR3 is 15 residues. Trimming removed 7 bases from V and 2 bases from J, with 14 bases in between. Per the germline V gene, CDR1 is MNHEY and CDR2 is SMNVEV (reference sequence). This CDR3 reads CASNNVGLNTGELFF. The DNA for the CDR3 is TGTGCCAGCAATAACGTAGGGTTAAACACCGGGGAGCTGTTTTTT.

V and J are TRBV27 and TRBJ1-4; D call uncertain. The CDR3 covers 15 residues. Germline V lookup: CDR1 MNHEY, CDR2 SMNVEV (reference sequence). V dropped 10 bases and J dropped 0 bases, with 15 bases sitting between them. The CDR3 spells CATSRDGATNEKLFF. The CDR3 region has the DNA TGTGCCACCAGCCGAGACGGTGCAACTAATGAAAAACTGTTTTTT.

The J gene is TRBJ1-4, the V gene TRBV27; TRBD1 agrees at 8 bases. The CDR3 length is 17 residues. Germline V gives CDR1 MNHEY, CDR2 SMNVEV (reference sequence). V was pared by 5 bases and J by 1 base, with 9 bases of the junction left unmatched. CDR3 coding DNA: TGTGCCAGCAGTCCCCAGACAGGGGTCGGAACTAATGAAAAACTGTTTTTT. Its protein product is CASSPQTGVGTNEKLFF. The full variable domain, its missing parts supplied by reference TRBV27 and TRBJ1-4, is EAQVTQNPRYLITVTGKKLTVTCSQNMNHEYMSWYRQDPGLGLRQIYYSMNVEVTDKGDVPEGYKVSRKEKRNFPLILESPSPNQTSLYFCASSPQTGVGTNEKLFFGSGTQLSVL.

The chain recombines TRBV5-4 with TRBJ2-6; D is uncertain. The CDR3 is 17 residues long. V lost 0 bases and J lost 4, with 14 bases in between. Germline V lookup: CDR1 SGHNT, CDR2 YYREEE (reference sequence). In nucleotides, the CDR3 is TGTGCCAGCAGCTTGGGGCATCAGATAGCAGGGGCCAACGTCCTGACTTTC. Its protein is CASSLGHQIAGANVLTF.

The CDR3 reads CASSLGTGPGGGYTF. The CDR3, as DNA: TGTGCCAGCAGCTTGGGGACGGGGCCGGGCGGGGGCTACACCTTC. V and J are TRBV7-9 and TRBJ1-2, with D perhaps matching TRBD1 (5 bases). Trimming removed 3 bases at V and 8 bases at J, with 19 bases between. The germline CDR1 and CDR2 sequences are SEHNR and FQNEAQ (reference sequence). The CDR3 loop spans 15 amino acids. Using reference TRBV7-9 and TRBJ1-2 for the parts outside the CDR3, the full variable domain is DTGVSQNPRHKITKRGQNVTFRCDPISEHNRLYWYRQTLGQGPEFLTYFQNEAQLEKSRLLSDRFSAERPKGSFSTLEIQRTEQGDSAMYLCASSLGTGPGGGYTFGSGTRLTVV.

This chain uses TRBV18 with TRBJ1-2, with a tentative D call TRBD1 (6 bases). There are 13 residues in the CDR3. CDR1 KGHSH and CDR2 LQKENI come from the germline V gene. V lost 2 bases and J lost 4, with 8 bases in between. CDR3 DNA sequence: TGTGCCAGCTCACCAGGGGGCGTCTATGGCTACACCTTC. Translated: CASSPGGVYGYTF.

This chain links TRBV27 with TRBJ2-5; 7 nucleotides line up with TRBD1. The length of the CDR3 is 12 residues. Per the germline V gene, CDR1 is MNHEY and CDR2 is SMNVEV (reference sequence). J gave up 5 bases and V 3 bases, and 0 bases lay outside the gene matches. The DNA for the CDR3 is TGTGCCAGCAGTTTGGACAGGGAGACCCAGTACTTC. This encodes CASSLDRETQYF.

The genes are TRBV6-5 and TRBJ2-2; 9 nucleotides align to TRBD1. Trimming cost V 0 bases and J 4 bases; bases outside gene matches: 3. CDR3 length: 16 amino acids. Looked up from germline, CDR1 is MNHEY and CDR2 is SVGAGI. CDR3 nucleotides: TGTGCCAGCAGTTACTCGACAGGGGGTATCACCGGGGAGCTGTTTTTT. Protein product: CASSYSTGGITGELFF.

The CDR3 loop is CSASGGIETFF. CDR3 nucleotide sequence: TGCAGTGCTAGCGGGGGGATAGAAACTTTCTTT. The chain employs TRBV20-1 and TRBJ1-1, with D possibly TRBD1 on 5 matching bases. The CDR3 runs to 11 residues. V was shortened by 3 bases and J by 12 bases, with 14 bases between the two germline ends. CDR1 DFQATT and CDR2 SNEGSKA come from the germline V gene (reference sequence).

The CDR3 DNA reads as TGTGCCAGCAGTTTAAAAAGGCCTGAAGCTTTCTTT. Protein product: CASSLKRPEAFF. This chain uses TRBV12-3 or TRBV12-4 with TRBJ1-1; D is uncertain. The CDR3 is 12 residues long. The germline V and J ends were trimmed by 2 bases and 6 bases, with 7 bases remaining between them.

This chain uses TRBV19 with TRBJ1-6; no clear D gene. Germline V CDR1 and CDR2: LNHDA, SQIVND (reference sequence). The CDR3 is 13 residues long. Trimming removed 5 bases at V and 9 bases at J, with 11 bases between. The CDR3 bases are TGTGCCAGTAGTGAGACGGTTGTTTCACCCCTCCACTTT. This encodes CASSETVVSPLHF.

The chain uses TRBV6-5 and TRBJ1-1; perhaps TRBD1 as D (5 bases). V was clipped by 4 bases and J by 11 bases, with 11 bases between them. Germline CDR1 reads MNHEY; CDR2 reads SVGAGI. The CDR3 has 11 amino acids. In nucleotides, the CDR3 is TGTGCCAGCAGTTTTGGGGGTGCGGCTTTCTTT. This gives the protein CASSFGGAAFF.

V gene TRBV30 combines with J gene TRBJ1-2; D is unclear. Germline CDR1 is GTSNPN and CDR2 is SVGIG (reference sequence). V lost 5 bases, J lost 2 bases, and 12 bases lay in between. CDR3 length: 13 residues. This CDR3 reads CAWSRTSNYGYTF. The CDR3 DNA sequence: TGTGCCTGGTCCAGGACGAGCAACTATGGCTACACCTTC.

This chain connects TRBV24-1 to TRBJ2-2, with 9 bases identical to TRBD1. V lost 2 bases to trimming and J lost 7 bases; unmatched junction nucleotides: 10. The CDR3 runs to 17 residues. Per germline, CDR1 KGHDR and CDR2 SFDVKD. The CDR3 nucleotides read TGTGCCACCAGTGATTCGGCTGGACAGGGGCAGGGCGGGGAGCTGTTTTTT. This encodes CATSDSAGQGQGGELFF.

V gene TRBV30 combines with J gene TRBJ1-1; TRBD1 matches at 7 bases. The length of the CDR3 is 14 residues. Germline V gene lookup returns CDR1 GTSNPN and CDR2 SVGIG (reference sequence). J gave up 0 bases and V 7 bases, and 8 bases lay outside the gene matches. In DNA, the CDR3 is TGTGCCTCCTCACCGGGACAGCTGAACACTGAAGCTTTCTTT. It is translated as CASSPGQLNTEAFF. The variable domain in full, with the rest retrieved from reference TRBV30 and TRBJ1-1, is SQTIHQWPATLVQPVGSPLSLECTVEGTSNPNLYWYRQAAGRGLQLLFYSVGIGQISSEVPQNLSASRPQDRQFILSSKKLLLSDSGFYLCASSPGQLNTEAFFGQGTRLTVV.

The chain is built from TRBV7-9 and TRBJ2-5, with 7 bases that match TRBD2. The junction had 7 bases not matched to a gene; V was cut back by 5 bases and J by 4 bases. In germline, CDR1 is SEHNR, CDR2 FQNEAQ (reference sequence). The length of the CDR3 is 14 residues. CDR3 coding DNA: TGTGCCAGCAGCCGGGGAGGGAGTGGAGAGACCCAGTACTTC. This translates into CASSRGGSGETQYF.

This sequence joins TRBV25-1 and TRBJ2-7; the match to TRBD2 covers 11 bases. The CDR3 runs to 15 residues. CDR1 MGHDK and CDR2 SYGVNS come from the germline V gene. J lost 3 bases, V lost 2 bases, and 3 bases had no gene match. CDR3 bases: TGTGCCAGCAGTGAAGACGGGACTAGCGGCTACGAGCAGTACTTC. This translates into CASSEDGTSGYEQYF.

For the CDR3, the DNA is TGTGCCAGCTCACCACCGGCTCCCGGGGGCTACACCTTC. Protein: CASSPPAPGGYTF. V usage is TRBV18 and J usage is TRBJ1-2, with D hard to call. Trimming cost V 0 bases and J 8 bases, with 10 bases left between them. This CDR3 comprises 13 residues. Germline assignment: CDR1 KGHSH and CDR2 LQKENI.

This chain uses TRBV28 with TRBJ1-1; the D is unclear. Trimming stripped 4 bases from V and 1 base from J, with 16 bases between. Germline-derived CDR1 and CDR2 are MDHEN and SYDVKM. This CDR3 comprises 16 residues. CDR3 sequence reads: CASSSPWAAANTEAFF. DNA of the CDR3: TGTGCCAGCAGTTCCCCATGGGCAGCGGCGAACACTGAAGCTTTCTTT.

This clone was counted once. The chain links TRBV9 to TRBJ2-2; 8 nucleotides agree with TRBD1. This CDR3 has 19 amino acids. CDR1 is SGDLS and CDR2 is YYNGEE in the germline V gene. V was pared by 2 bases and J by 0 bases, with 12 bases of the junction left unmatched. This chain's CDR3 is CASSVWDRRPSANTGELFF. The DNA for the CDR3 is TGTGCCAGCAGCGTTTGGGACAGGAGACCTTCCGCGAACACCGGGGAGCTGTTTTTT.

The rearrangement uses TRBV5-6 and TRBJ2-7; the D is unclear. Looked up from germline, CDR1 is SGHDT and CDR2 is YYEEEE. This CDR3 is 11 amino acids long. V lost 2 bases and J lost 7, with 7 bases in between. This chain's CDR3 is CASSFGEEQYF. CDR3 coding DNA: TGTGCCAGCAGCTTTGGCGAAGAGCAGTACTTC.

This clone was observed a single time. The chain's CDR3 is CASSFTGILNTEAFF. For the CDR3, the DNA is TGTGCCAGTAGTTTCACAGGGATTTTGAACACTGAAGCTTTCTTT. The chain has TRBV19 and TRBJ1-1; a possible D gene is TRBD1 (6 bases). Trimming removed 5 bases from V and 0 bases from J, with 13 bases in between. The CDR3 length is 15 residues. Germline V gives CDR1 LNHDA, CDR2 SQIVND (reference sequence).

This chain links TRBV6-5 with TRBJ2-7; 11 nucleotides agree with TRBD1. Per germline, CDR1 MNHEY and CDR2 SVGAGI. Trimming removed 5 bases from V and 9 bases from J; junction bases left unmatched: 9. The CDR3 loop spans 14 amino acids. The CDR3: CASSPGQGVIGQYV. DNA of the CDR3: TGTGCCAGCAGTCCGGGACAGGGGGTAATAGGGCAGTACGTC.